The 12 T cell receptor beta chains presented below share a single source sample, sequenced in a study of cytomegalovirus exposure and HLA in healthy donors. Primers included in the PCR were 60 Vbeta and 13 Jbeta primers. Assay used: immunoSEQ multiplex PCR; TCRdb lists only in-frame clones, some missing. The sample holds 150,000 to 200,000 clones, approximately 78% seen once. Sequences were obtained from PBMCs. The source is a woman aged 50 to 65 in good health and CMV-seropositive.

This chain links TRBV27 with TRBJ2-1, with D maybe TRBD1 (6 bases). Between the trimmed V and J ends, which lost 0 bases and 6 bases, there was a span of 15 bases. This CDR3 is built from 16 residues. Germline assignment: CDR1 MNHEY and CDR2 SMNVEV (reference sequence). The CDR3 nucleotides read TGTGCCAGCAGTTTATCGAGCAGGGGTGGTAGCAATGAGCAGTTCTTC. Protein: CASSLSSRGGSNEQFF.

The chain couples TRBV11-2 to TRBJ2-7; tentative D call: TRBD2 (7 bases). V lost 1 base to trimming and J lost 3 bases, with 16 bases between them. This CDR3 spans 16 amino acids. The V gene's germline CDR1 is SGHAT and CDR2 FQNNGV. CDR3 protein: CASSLGSSGGGYEQYF. CDR3 DNA sequence: TGTGCCAGCAGCTTAGGCTCTAGCGGAGGGGGCTACGAGCAGTACTTC.

The chain combines TRBV11-2 with TRBJ1-1, with 9 bases matching TRBD1. Germline CDR1 reads SGHAT; CDR2 reads FQNNGV. The CDR3 runs to 16 residues. The V segment lost 4 bases and the J segment 0 bases; nucleotides outside the gene matches: 6. In nucleotides, the CDR3 is TGTGCCAGCAGCTCACAGGGGGCCACTATGAACACTGAAGCTTTCTTT. Amino acid sequence: CASSSQGATMNTEAFF.

This sequence joins TRBV28 and TRBJ2-2, with 9 bases aligning to TRBD1. Germline V gene lookup returns CDR1 MDHEN and CDR2 SYDVKM. The CDR3 is 16 residues long. The J segment lost 2 bases and the V segment lost 3 bases, leaving 4 bases of the junction unmatched. The CDR3 loop is CASSLPQGANTGELFF. The CDR3 nucleotides are TGTGCCAGCAGTTTGCCACAGGGGGCAAACACCGGGGAGCTGTTTTTT.

Only one count was recorded for this clone. The rearrangement joins TRBV11-1 to TRBJ2-7, with D hard to call. This CDR3 spans 13 amino acids. CDR1 and CDR2 (germline): SGHAT, FQDESV (reference sequence). V lost 3 bases and J lost 2, with 8 bases in between. The CDR3 loop reads CASSFLGAYEQYF. In nucleotides, the CDR3 is TGTGCCAGCAGCTTCCTGGGCGCCTACGAGCAGTACTTC.

This clone was seen a single time. The gene calls are TRBV18 and TRBJ1-3, with D perhaps TRBD1 (6 bases). This CDR3 comprises 14 residues. V lost 4 bases and J lost 0, with 7 bases in between. Per germline, CDR1 KGHSH and CDR2 LQKENI. CDR3 region: CASSRDNSGNTIYF. CDR3 DNA: TGTGCCAGCTCACGGGACAACTCTGGAAACACCATATATTTT.

Of note for this clone: Its ends do not fully match the called genes, so a read error is possible. The V and J genes are TRBV10-2 and TRBJ2-7, with 10 bases lining up with TRBD2. This CDR3 has 18 amino acids. Germline V gene sequence: CDR1 WSHSY, CDR2 SAAADI. CDR3 region: CVSSPTGPGLAMPYEQYF. The CDR3 region has the DNA TGCGTCAGCAGTCCGACAGGGCCGGGACTAGCGATGCCCTACGAGCAGTACTTC.

This clone occurred once. The CDR3 protein is CASSRTLAGVYDEQFF. The CDR3 bases are TGTGCCAGCAGCCGCACACTAGCGGGAGTTTACGATGAGCAGTTCTTC. The V and J genes are TRBV4-2 and TRBJ2-1; 11 nucleotides line up with TRBD2. CDR1 and CDR2 (germline): LGHNA, YNFKEQ. The CDR3 consists of 16 residues. Trimming took 4 bases from V and 8 from J; bases not matched to a gene: 10.

This clone occurred once. The CDR3 region is CASSFGRDRAAETQYF. Here the CDR3 DNA reads TGTGCCAGCAGCTTTGGGCGTGACAGGGCGGCGGAGACCCAGTACTTC. The chain joins TRBV11-3 to TRBJ2-5; 7 bases match TRBD1. CDR3 length: 16 residues. V trimming: 3 bases; J trimming: 5 bases; junction bases outside the gene matches: 12. From germline, CDR1 is SGHNT and CDR2 YENEEA.

V gene TRBV28 combines with J gene TRBJ2-4, with D perhaps TRBD1 (5 bases). CDR1 is MDHEN, CDR2 SYDVKM, per germline. V was shortened by 4 bases and J by 0 bases, with 13 bases between the two germline ends. The CDR3 loop spans 16 amino acids. This CDR3 is CASSSSGMAAKNIQYF. The DNA of the CDR3 is TGTGCCAGCAGTTCGTCAGGGATGGCAGCCAAAAACATTCAGTACTTC.

Concerning this clone itself: The germline gene is not matched at one end of the junction; a read error may be the cause. V usage is TRBV7-7 and J usage is TRBJ2-5; 15 nucleotides line up with TRBD2. The CDR3 has 18 residues. The germline CDR1 and CDR2 sequences are SSHAT and FNYEAQ (reference sequence). As DNA, the CDR3 is TGTGCTAGCAGCTTATTGGGGACTAGCGGGGGGTCACAAGAGACCCAGTACTTC. Translating gives CASSLLGTSGGSQETQYF.

The chain uses TRBV7-2 and TRBJ1-2; D unclear. CDR1 SGHTA and CDR2 FQGNSA come from the germline V gene. Trimming shortened V by 5 bases and J by 8 bases, and 15 bases separated the two germline ends. The CDR3 is 13 amino acids. The CDR3 spells CASSTESLGGYTF. DNA of the CDR3: TGTGCCAGCAGCACAGAATCACTAGGCGGCTACACCTTC.